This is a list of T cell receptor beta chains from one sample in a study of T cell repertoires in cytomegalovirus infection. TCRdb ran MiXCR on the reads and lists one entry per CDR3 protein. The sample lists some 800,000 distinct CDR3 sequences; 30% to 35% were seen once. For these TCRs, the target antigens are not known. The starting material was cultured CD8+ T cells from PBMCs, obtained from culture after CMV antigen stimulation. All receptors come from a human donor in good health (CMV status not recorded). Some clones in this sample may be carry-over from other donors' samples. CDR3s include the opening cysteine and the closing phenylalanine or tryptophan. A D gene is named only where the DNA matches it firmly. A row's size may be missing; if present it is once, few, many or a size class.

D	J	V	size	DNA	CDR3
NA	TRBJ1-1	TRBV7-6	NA	TGTGCCAGCAGCTTAGTAGGGGCTGACAATGAAGCTTTCTTT	CASSLVGADNEAFF
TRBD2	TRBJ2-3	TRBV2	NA	TGTGCCAGCAGTGTTGAACTAGCGGGGACGTCTAGCACAGATACGCAGTATTTT	CASSVELAGTSSTDTQYF
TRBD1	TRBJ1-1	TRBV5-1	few	TGCGCCAGCAGCTTGGGGAGTAGGGGACAGGGGAACACTGAAGCTTTCTTT	CASSLGSRGQGNTEAFF
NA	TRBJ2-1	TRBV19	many	TGTGCCAGCAGCATAGGGGGAGGTGAGCAGTTCTTC	CASSIGGGEQFF
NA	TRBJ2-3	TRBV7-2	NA	TGTGCCAGCAACCCGCCGTTAGAGGGGAGGGATACGCAGTATTTT	CASNPPLEGRDTQYF
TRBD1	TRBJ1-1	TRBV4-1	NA	TGCGCCAGCAGCCAAGTCGGGTCAGGGGGAGCTTTCTTT	CASSQVGSGGAFF
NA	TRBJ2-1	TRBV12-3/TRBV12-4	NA	TGTGCCAGTTTCGGGACTCCCTCCTACAATGAGCAGTTCTTC	CASFGTPSYNEQFF
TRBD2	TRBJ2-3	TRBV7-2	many	TGTGCCAGCAGCTTGCTAGCGGGGGACGCAGATACGCAGTATTTT	CASSLLAGDADTQYF
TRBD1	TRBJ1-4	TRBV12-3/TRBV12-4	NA	TGTGCCAACAGTCAACAGGGGGCGGGTGAAAAACTGTTTTTT	CANSQQGAGEKLFF
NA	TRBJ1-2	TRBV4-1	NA	TGCGCCAGCAGCCAAGATCTTTACGCTTCTAACTATGGCTACACCTTC	CASSQDLYASNYGYTF
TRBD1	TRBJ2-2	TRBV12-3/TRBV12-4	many	TGTGCCAGCAGTTTATTCGGGGCAGGGGGCACCGGGGAGCTGTTTTTT	CASSLFGAGGTGELFF
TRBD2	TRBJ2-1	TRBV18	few	TGTGCCAGCTCACCACCCCTCCGAAGCGGGGCCCACAATGAGCAGTTCTTC	CASSPPLRSGAHNEQFF
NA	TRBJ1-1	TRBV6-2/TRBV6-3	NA	TGTGCCGGCTCGGGCAGCTTGAACACTGAAGCTTTCTTT	CAGSGSLNTEAFF
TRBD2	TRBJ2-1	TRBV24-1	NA	TGTGCCACCAGTGACTCCAGCGGGGGGCTGTACAATGAGCAGTTCTTC	CATSDSSGGLYNEQFF
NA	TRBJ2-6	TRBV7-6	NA	TGTGCCAGCAGGTCCGGGGGGGCCAACGTCCTGACTTTC	CASRSGGANVLTF
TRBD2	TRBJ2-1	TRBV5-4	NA	TGTGCAGCTAGCGGGGGGGCCGACTACAATGAGCAGTTCTTC	CAASGGADYNEQFF
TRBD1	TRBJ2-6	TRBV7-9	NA	TGTGCCAGCAGCGGGGACAGCCATAGCTCTGGGGCCAACGTCCTGACTTTC	CASSGDSHSSGANVLTF
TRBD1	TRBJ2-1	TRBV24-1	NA	TGTGCCACCAGTGACTCGAGACAGGGGAGGAATGAGCAGTTCTTC	CATSDSRQGRNEQFF
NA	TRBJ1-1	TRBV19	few	TGTGCCAGTATGTTGGGCACTGAAGCTTTCTTT	CASMLGTEAFF
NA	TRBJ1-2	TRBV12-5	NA	TGTGCTAGTGGCGACAACCATGAAGGGTATGGCTACACCTTC	CASGDNHEGYGYTF
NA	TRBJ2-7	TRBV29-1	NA	TGCAGCGTCGCCGGAAACGAGCAGTACTTC	CSVAGNEQYF
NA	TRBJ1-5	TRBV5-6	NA	TGTGCCAGCAGCTTGATGACCAGCAATCAGCCCCAGCATTTT	CASSLMTSNQPQHF
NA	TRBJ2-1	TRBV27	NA	TGTGCCAGCAGACCGGGACACGAGGTCCCCAGGTCCTCCTACAATGAGCAGTTCTTC	CASRPGHEVPRSSYNEQFF
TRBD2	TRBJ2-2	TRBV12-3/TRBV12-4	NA	TGTGCCAGCAGTTCTTTAGCGGGGCCCACCGGGGAGCTGTTTTTT	CASSSLAGPTGELFF
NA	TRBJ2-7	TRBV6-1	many	TGTGCCAGCCGACCTAGGGTCCTAAGAGCAGGCGCCTCCTACGAGCAGTACTTC	CASRPRVLRAGASYEQYF
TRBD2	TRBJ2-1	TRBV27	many	TGTGCCAGCAGTTTCGAGGTTGGACTAGCGGGGGAACTGGGTGAGCAGTTCTTC	CASSFEVGLAGELGEQFF
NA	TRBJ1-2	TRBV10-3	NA	TGTGCCATCAGAATCTTTCAAGGGTTCTATGGCTACACCTTC	CAIRIFQGFYGYTF
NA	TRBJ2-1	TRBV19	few	TGTGCCAGTAGTAAGATGGCGGCCTACAATGAGCAGTTCTTC	CASSKMAAYNEQFF
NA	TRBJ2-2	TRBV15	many	TGTGCCACCAGCACAAGGCGGACAGCGAACACCGGGGAGCTGTTTTTT	CATSTRRTANTGELFF
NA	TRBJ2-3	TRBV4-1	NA	TGCGCCAGCAGCCATTCGGACAGCCTCACAGATACGCAGTATTTT	CASSHSDSLTDTQYF
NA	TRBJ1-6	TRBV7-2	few	TGTGCCAGCAGCTTAGGAAGGAACTCCTATAATTCACCCCTCCACTTT	CASSLGRNSYNSPLHF
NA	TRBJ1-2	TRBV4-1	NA	TGCGCCAGCAGCCAAGATCAAGGGTCGCAGGGTGTCTATGGCTACACCTTC	CASSQDQGSQGVYGYTF
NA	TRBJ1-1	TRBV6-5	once	TGTGCCAACAGTTACTCTAGCCAGGGAAAGACTGAAGCTTTCTTT	CANSYSSQGKTEAFF
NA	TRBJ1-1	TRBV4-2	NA	TGTGCCAGCAGCCAAGATCAGGGACCTTACACTGAAGCTTTCTTT	CASSQDQGPYTEAFF
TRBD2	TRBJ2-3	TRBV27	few	TGTGCCAGCAGTTTATTGCTAGCGGGGGGGCTAACCGCAGATACGCAGTATTTT	CASSLLLAGGLTADTQYF
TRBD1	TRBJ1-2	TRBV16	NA	TGTGCCAGCAGCCGAAGGGACAGGGGATTCGGGAACTATGGCTACACCTTC	CASSRRDRGFGNYGYTF
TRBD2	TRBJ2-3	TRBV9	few	TGTGCCAGCAGCGTACGGGGGGGTGGAGGCACAGATACGCAGTATTTT	CASSVRGGGGTDTQYF